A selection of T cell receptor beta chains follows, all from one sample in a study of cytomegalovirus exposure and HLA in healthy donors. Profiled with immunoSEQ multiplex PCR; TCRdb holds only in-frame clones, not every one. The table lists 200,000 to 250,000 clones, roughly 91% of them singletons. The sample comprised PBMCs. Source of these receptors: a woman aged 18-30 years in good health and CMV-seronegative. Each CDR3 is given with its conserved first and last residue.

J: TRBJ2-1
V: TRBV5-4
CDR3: CASGETSGTHNEQFF

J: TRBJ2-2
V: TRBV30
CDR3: CAWSGLAENTGELFF

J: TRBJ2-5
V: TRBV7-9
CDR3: CASSPRVAGGRETQYF

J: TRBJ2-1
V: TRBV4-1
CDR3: CASSQDGPGTNEQFF

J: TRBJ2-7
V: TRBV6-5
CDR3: CASSYGQGISSEQYF

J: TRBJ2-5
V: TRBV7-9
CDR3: CASGIAGSQETQYF

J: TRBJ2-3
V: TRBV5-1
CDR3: CASSVLRGTTDTQYF

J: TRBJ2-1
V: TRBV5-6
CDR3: CASSLGVAGAYNEQFF

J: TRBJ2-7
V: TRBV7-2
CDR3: CASSQTIRGNLYEQYF

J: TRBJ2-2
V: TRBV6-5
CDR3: CASTDREAGELFF

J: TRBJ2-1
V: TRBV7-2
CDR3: CASSSGLTSYNEQFF

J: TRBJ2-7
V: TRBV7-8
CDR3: CASSLVHPEVTYEQYF

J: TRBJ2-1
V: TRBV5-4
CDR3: CASSLSFNEQFF

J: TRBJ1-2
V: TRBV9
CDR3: CASSASGGQLYGYTF

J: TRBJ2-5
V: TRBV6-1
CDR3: CASSEVGSGFQETQYF

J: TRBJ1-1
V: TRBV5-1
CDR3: CASRVTGAETEAFF

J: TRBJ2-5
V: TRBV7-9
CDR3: CASRLTSGAETQYF

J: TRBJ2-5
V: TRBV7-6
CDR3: CASSRVRGETQYF

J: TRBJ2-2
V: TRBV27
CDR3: CASGVVAGSPGELFF

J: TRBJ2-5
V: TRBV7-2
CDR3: CASSLRREETQYF

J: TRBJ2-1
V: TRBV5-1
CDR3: CASSSPRGLALKNEQFF

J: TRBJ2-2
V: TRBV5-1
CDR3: CASSLDTSGTGELFF

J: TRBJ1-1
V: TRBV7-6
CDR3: CASSLSAHMNTEAFF

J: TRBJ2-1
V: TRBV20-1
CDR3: CSVFLDRKFF

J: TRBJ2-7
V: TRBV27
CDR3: CASSSIIAGDEQYF